This T cell receptor beta chain was sequenced during a study of T cell responses to AZD1222 COVID-19 vaccine. Whole-study findings and limits: Possibly, clonal diversity was underestimated; donors were largely white British and included more females. Spike-specific TCR depth and breadth grew after two AZD1222 doses. Just six people given AZD1222 tested seropositive at baseline.

With regard to this clone: Its antigen is not known.

TCRdb's copy holds only in-frame clones and misses some; the assay was immunoSEQ multiplex PCR. This table holds about 140,000 clones, just under 95% found once. The CDR3 length is 13 residues. CDR1 and CDR2 from the germline V gene are GTSNPN and SVGIG (reference sequence). Deletions cut 2 bases from V and 13 bases from J, with 20 bases between. The receptor was derived from an adult in good health. The gene calls are TRBV30 and TRBJ1-1, with D tentatively TRBD1 (5 bases). The source was peripheral blood, collected on day 0 of AZD1222 vaccination. For the CDR3, the DNA is TGTGCCTGGAGTTCCGGGACGGCGTTAGATGGTTTCTTT. Amino acid sequence: CAWSSGTALDGFF.